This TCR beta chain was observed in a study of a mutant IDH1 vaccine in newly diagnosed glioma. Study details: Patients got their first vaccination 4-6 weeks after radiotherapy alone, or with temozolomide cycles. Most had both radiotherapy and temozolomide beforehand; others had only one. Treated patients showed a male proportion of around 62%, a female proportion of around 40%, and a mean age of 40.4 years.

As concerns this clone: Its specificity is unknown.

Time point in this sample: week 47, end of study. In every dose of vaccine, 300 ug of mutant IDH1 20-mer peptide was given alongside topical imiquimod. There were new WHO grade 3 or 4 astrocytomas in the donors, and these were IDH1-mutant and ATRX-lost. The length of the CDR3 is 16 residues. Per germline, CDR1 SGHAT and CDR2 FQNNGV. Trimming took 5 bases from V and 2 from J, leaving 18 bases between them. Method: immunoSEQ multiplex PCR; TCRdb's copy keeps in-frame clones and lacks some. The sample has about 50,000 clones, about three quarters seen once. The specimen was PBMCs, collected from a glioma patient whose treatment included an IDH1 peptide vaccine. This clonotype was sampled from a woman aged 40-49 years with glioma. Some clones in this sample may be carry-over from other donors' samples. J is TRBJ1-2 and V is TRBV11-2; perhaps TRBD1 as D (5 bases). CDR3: CASSPPETGDNYGYTF. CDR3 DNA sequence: TGTGCCAGCAGCCCGCCCGAAACAGGCGACAACTATGGCTACACCTTC.